This TCR beta chain is from a study of Ad26.COV2.S vaccination and SARS-CoV-2 variants. Study outcomes and limitations: Non-spike TCR breadth showed similarity between vaccine and placebo recipients.

This CDR3 region has 13 residues. V was pared by 4 bases and J by 6 bases, with 11 bases between. Germline loops: CDR1 SNHLY, CDR2 FYNNEI. As regards this clone: No antigen is known for it.

Treatment noted: some 19 received Ad26.COV2.S at low or high dose, single or two shots; about 5 received placebo; per-sample allocation not given. Vaccine and placebo recipients were sampled on day 63 after the first injection. Its platform was an Ad26 vector, and its expressed antigen was Wuhan-strain SARS-CoV-2 spike. The protocol was immunoSEQ multiplex PCR, while the TCRdb copy is restricted to in-frame clones and leaves out a portion. The table includes about 680,000 clones, more than 70% detected once. The source of this sequence is a person aged 18-60 years who received the Ad26.COV2.S COVID-19 vaccine or a placebo. V gene TRBV2 combines with J gene TRBJ2-3, with D maybe TRBD2 (6 bases). The material sequenced was peripheral blood, taken in a trial of Ad26.COV2.S vaccine versus placebo. CDR3 coding DNA: TGTGCCAGCAGTGGACTAGGTCGTGATACGCAGTATTTT. This sequence encodes CASSGLGRDTQYF.